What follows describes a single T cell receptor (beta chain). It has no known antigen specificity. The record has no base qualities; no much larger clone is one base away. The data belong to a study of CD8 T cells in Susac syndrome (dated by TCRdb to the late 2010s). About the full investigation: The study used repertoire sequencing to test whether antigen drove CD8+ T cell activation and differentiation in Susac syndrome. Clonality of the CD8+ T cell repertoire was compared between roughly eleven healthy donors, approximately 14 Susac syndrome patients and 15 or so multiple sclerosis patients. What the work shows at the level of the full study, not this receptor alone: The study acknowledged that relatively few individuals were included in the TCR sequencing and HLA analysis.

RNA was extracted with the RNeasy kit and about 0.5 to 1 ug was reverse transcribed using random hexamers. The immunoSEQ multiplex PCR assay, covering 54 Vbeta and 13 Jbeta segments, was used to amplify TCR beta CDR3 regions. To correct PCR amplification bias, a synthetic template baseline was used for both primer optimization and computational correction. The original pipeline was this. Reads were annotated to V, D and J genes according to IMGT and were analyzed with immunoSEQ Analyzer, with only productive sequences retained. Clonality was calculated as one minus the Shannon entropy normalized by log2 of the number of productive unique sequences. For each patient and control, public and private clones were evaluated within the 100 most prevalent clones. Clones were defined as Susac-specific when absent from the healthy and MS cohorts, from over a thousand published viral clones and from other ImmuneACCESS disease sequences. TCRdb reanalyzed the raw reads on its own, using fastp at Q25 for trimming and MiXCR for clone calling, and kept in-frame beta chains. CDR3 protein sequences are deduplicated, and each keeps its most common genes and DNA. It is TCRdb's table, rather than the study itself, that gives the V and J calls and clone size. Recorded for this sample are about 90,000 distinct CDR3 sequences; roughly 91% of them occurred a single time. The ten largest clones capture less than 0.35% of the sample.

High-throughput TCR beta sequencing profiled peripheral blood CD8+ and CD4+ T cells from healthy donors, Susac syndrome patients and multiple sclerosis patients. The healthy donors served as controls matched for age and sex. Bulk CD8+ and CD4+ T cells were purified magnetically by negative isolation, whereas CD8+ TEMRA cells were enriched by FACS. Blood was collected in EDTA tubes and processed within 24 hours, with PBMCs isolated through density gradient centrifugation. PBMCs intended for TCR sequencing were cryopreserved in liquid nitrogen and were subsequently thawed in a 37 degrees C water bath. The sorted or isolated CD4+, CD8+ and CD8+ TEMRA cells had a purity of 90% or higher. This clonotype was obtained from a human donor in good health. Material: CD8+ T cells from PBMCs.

CDR3 region: CASSSPLGQDYNEQFF. The DNA sequence follows: TGTGCCAGCAGCTCCCCCCTCGGACAGGACTACAATGAGCAGTTCTTC. The V and J genes are TRBV13 and TRBJ2-1; 7 of the junction bases match TRBD1. CDR1 and CDR2, per the germline V gene (reference sequence), are PRHDT and FYEKMQ. For this chain, trimming is 4 bases at the V end and 3 bases at the J end, and the number of junction bases without a gene match is 9. The CDR3 contains 16 residues, cysteine and phenylalanine counted. The retained sequence is limited to the CDR3, 48 bases, with the frame set at the first base. The full variable domain, completed from the reference TRBV13 and TRBJ2-1 proteins outside the CDR3, reads AAGVIQSPRHLIKEKRETATLKCYPIPRHDTVYWYQQGPGQDPQFLISFYEKMQSDKGSIPDRFSAQQFSDYHSELNMSSLELGDSALYFCASSSPLGQDYNEQFFGPGTRLTVL.